The clone carrying this TCR beta chain has a handful of counts. PCR was performed using 60 Vbeta and 13 Jbeta primers. Data came from immunoSEQ multiplex PCR; TCRdb stores just in-frame clones and leaves some out. This table holds approximately 150,000 clones, over 75% found once. This sample stems from a study of cytomegalovirus exposure and HLA in healthy donors. Trimming removed 2 bases from V and 1 base from J; junction bases left unmatched: 1. The CDR3 has 15 amino acids. Germline-derived CDR1 and CDR2 are SGHRS and YFSETQ. The receptor was derived from a male donor in good health and CMV-seronegative. Sequencing was performed on PBMCs. This rearrangement joins TRBV5-1 to TRBJ2-7; 12 bases fit TRBD2. The CDR3 DNA sequence: TGCGCCAGCAGCTTACTAGCGGGGGGTTCCTACGAGCAGTACTTC. Its translation is CASSLLAGGSYEQYF.